Below are 21 T cell receptor beta chains sequenced from a single sample in a study of blood T cell repertoires in COVID-19. Generated by immunoSEQ multiplex PCR, the TCRdb table keeps only in-frame clones and is missing some. The sample carries some 290,000 clones, 90% recorded once. What was sequenced was PBMCs or T cells enriched from blood (not recorded which). All receptors derive from a woman in her twenties or thirties who had been exposed to COVID-19.

The V gene is TRBV20-1, the J gene TRBJ2-5; D is unclear. V lost 4 bases, J lost 4 bases, and 7 bases lay in between. The length of the CDR3 is 11 residues. From germline, CDR1 is DFQATT and CDR2 SNEGSKA (reference sequence). The CDR3 loop reads CSANSRETQYF. CDR3 nucleotide sequence: TGCAGTGCTAATAGCCGAGAGACCCAGTACTTC.

This chain uses TRBV18 with TRBJ1-1; 7 nucleotides agree with TRBD1. The V gene end was trimmed by 3 bases and the J gene end by 1 base; junction bases not matched to a gene: 11. The germline CDR1 and CDR2 sequences are KGHSH and LQKENI. The CDR3 covers 17 residues. The DNA of the CDR3 is TGTGCCAGCTCACCCAGCGTCGGGGGACAGCGGAACACTGAAGCTTTCTTT. Its translation is CASSPSVGGQRNTEAFF.

V and J are TRBV18 and TRBJ2-5; the D gene is possibly TRBD2 (5 bases). V lost 6 bases, J lost 3 bases, and 8 bases lay in between. Germline CDR1 and CDR2: KGHSH and LQKENI. The CDR3 extends over 12 amino acids. This CDR3 is CASSRREETQYF. CDR3 coding DNA: TGTGCCAGCTCTCGGCGGGAAGAGACCCAGTACTTC.

In its sample, this clone was seen a few times. This sequence joins TRBV19 and TRBJ1-1; no clear D. Germline CDR1 LNHDA, CDR2 SQIVND (reference sequence). CDR3 size: 12 residues. Trimming shortened V by 5 bases and J by 1 base, and 5 bases separated the two germline ends. CDR3: CASSRGNTEAFF. The CDR3 nucleotides read TGTGCCAGTAGTCGGGGGAACACTGAAGCTTTCTTT.

This clone has only a few counts. V and J are TRBV7-2 and TRBJ1-6, with 9 positions matching TRBD1. The CDR3 is made up of 15 amino acids. The J segment lost 8 bases and the V segment lost 5 bases, leaving 7 bases of the junction unmatched. Germline CDR1 SGHTA, CDR2 FQGNSA. The CDR3 reads CASSDRGQGYSPLHF. The CDR3 DNA reads TGTGCCAGCAGCGATAGGGGACAGGGTTATTCACCCCTCCACTTT. Supplemented by reference TRBV7-2 and TRBJ1-6, the full variable domain reads GAGVSQSPSNKVTEKGKDVELRCDPISGHTALYWYRQSLGQGLEFLIYFQGNSAPDKSGLPSDRFSAERTGGSVSTLTIQRTQQEDSAVYLCASSDRGQGYSPLHFGNGTRLTVT.

This clone was seen a single time. The chain uses TRBV15 and TRBJ2-3, with unresolved D. V gave up 4 bases and J gave up 2 bases, with 13 bases separating them. Germline lookup yields CDR1 LNHNV and CDR2 YYDKDF (reference sequence). This CDR3 is 15 amino acids long. The CDR3 protein is CATSNSVLFTDTQYF. The CDR3, as DNA: TGTGCCACCAGCAACTCTGTTCTATTCACAGATACGCAGTATTTT.

This clone was seen just once. This chain connects TRBV10-3 to TRBJ1-1, with 7 bases that match TRBD1. The V gene end was trimmed by 6 bases and the J gene end by 0 bases; junction bases not matched to a gene: 7. This CDR3 has 15 amino acids. Germline lookup yields CDR1 ENHRY and CDR2 SYGVKD. CDR3 region: CAIRTRQGMNTEAFF. DNA for the CDR3: TGTGCCATCAGGACCCGACAGGGTATGAACACTGAAGCTTTCTTT.

The sample holds a few counts of this clone. The chain couples TRBV6-2 or TRBV6-3 to TRBJ1-3; the D is unclear. Germline V gene sequence: CDR1 MNHEY, CDR2 SVGEGT. The CDR3 runs 14 residues. The germline V and J ends were trimmed by 3 bases and 2 bases, with 8 bases remaining between them. CDR3 protein: CASSYSRTGNTIYF. CDR3 nucleotides: TGTGCCAGCAGTTATTCCAGGACTGGAAACACCATATATTTT.

In nucleotides, the CDR3 is TGTGCCAGTAGTATAGGAGGAGATACGAGGGACAATGAGCAGTTCTTC. Amino acid sequence: CASSIGGDTRDNEQFF. The rearrangement joins TRBV19 to TRBJ2-1; D is perhaps TRBD2 (5 bases). The germline V gene encodes CDR1 LNHDA and CDR2 SQIVND (reference sequence). V dropped 1 base and J dropped 5 bases, with 15 bases sitting between them. The CDR3 sequence is 16 residues long.

J is TRBJ1-5 and V is TRBV2; D unresolved. The CDR3 is made up of 15 amino acids. With 4 bases removed from V and 10 bases from J, the gap between germline ends came to 20 bases. Looked up from germline, CDR1 is SNHLY and CDR2 is FYNNEI. CDR3 residues: CASSATLLAALPQHF. The DNA for the CDR3 is TGTGCCAGCAGTGCGACCCTACTAGCAGCTTTACCCCAGCATTTT.

The chain links TRBV11-2 to TRBJ1-2; a weak D match, TRBD1 (6 bases). The CDR3 has 14 residues. Germline V gene sequence: CDR1 SGHAT, CDR2 FQNNGV. V lost 0 bases, J lost 6 bases, and 11 bases lay in between. The chain's CDR3 is CASSLDYAGDGYTF. CDR3 DNA sequence: TGTGCCAGCAGCTTAGATTACGCAGGGGATGGCTACACCTTC.

The chain carries TRBV6-5 and TRBJ1-4, with D unresolved. This CDR3 contains 15 residues. Germline CDR1 is MNHEY and CDR2 is SVGAGI. V dropped 2 bases and J dropped 4 bases, with 11 bases sitting between them. CDR3 bases: TGTGCCAGCAGTTACCTCGGGAGATTTAATGAAAAACTGTTTTTT. Its translation: CASSYLGRFNEKLFF.

J is TRBJ1-6 and V is TRBV3-1 (or the pseudogene TRBV3-2); D may be TRBD1 (5 bases). V dropped 3 bases and J dropped 9 bases, with 12 bases sitting between them. Germline V gene lookup returns CDR1 LGHDT and CDR2 YNNKEL (reference sequence). The CDR3 spans 14 residues. CDR3 amino acids: CASSHTGSGSPLHF. CDR3 DNA: TGTGCCAGCAGCCACACAGGATCGGGTTCACCCCTCCACTTT.

The chain carries TRBV2 and TRBJ2-7, with D possibly matching TRBD2 (5 bases). V was clipped by 2 bases and J by 4 bases, with 15 bases between them. This CDR3 has 15 residues. Germline loops: CDR1 SNHLY, CDR2 FYNNEI. The CDR3 sequence is CASSEHPTRVYEQYF. CDR3 bases: TGTGCCAGCAGTGAACACCCCACGAGGGTTTACGAGCAGTACTTC. Full variable domain (rest looked up from reference TRBV2 and TRBJ2-7): EPEVTQTPSHQVTQMGQEVILRCVPISNHLYFYWYRQILGQKVEFLVSFYNNEISEKSEIFDDQFSVERPDGSNFTLKIRSTKLEDSAMYFCASSEHPTRVYEQYFGPGTRLTVT.

V is TRBV11-1 and J is TRBJ2-1; 8 bases align to TRBD2. CDR3 length: 14 amino acids. With V trimmed by 2 bases and J by 10 bases, 7 bases remained unmatched. Looked up from germline, CDR1 is SGHAT and CDR2 is FQDESV (reference sequence). The CDR3 loop reads CASSLLRGGLEQFF. The CDR3 DNA is TGTGCCAGCAGCTTATTACGGGGGGGCCTAGAGCAGTTCTTC.

V is TRBV30 and J is TRBJ2-7; unclear D gene. Trimming shortened V by 3 bases and J by 3 bases, and 6 bases separated the two germline ends. Germline-derived CDR1 and CDR2 are GTSNPN and SVGIG (reference sequence). This CDR3 comprises 11 residues. CDR3 in amino acids: CAWRLSYEQYF. CDR3 nucleotide sequence: TGTGCCTGGAGGCTGAGCTACGAGCAGTACTTC. The entire variable domain, with the rest obtained from reference TRBV30 and TRBJ2-7, is as follows: SQTIHQWPATLVQPVGSPLSLECTVEGTSNPNLYWYRQAAGRGLQLLFYSVGIGQISSEVPQNLSASRPQDRQFILSSKKLLLSDSGFYLCAWRLSYEQYFGPGTRLTVT.

V usage is TRBV5-4 and J usage is TRBJ1-2, with 7 nucleotides matching TRBD1. This CDR3 region has 15 residues. Germline CDR1 and CDR2: SGHNT and YYREEE (reference sequence). Trimming at V came to 4 bases and at J to 2 bases, leaving 8 bases not matched to a gene. The chain's CDR3 is CASSQGQAPNYGYTF. The CDR3 bases are TGTGCCAGCAGCCAAGGACAGGCTCCAAACTATGGCTACACCTTC.

This chain links TRBV6-2 or TRBV6-3 with TRBJ2-5, with 7 bases identical to TRBD2. The CDR3 sequence is 12 residues long. Losses at the gene ends were 5 bases for V and 5 bases for J; bases not matched to a gene: 2. CDR1 MNHEY and CDR2 SVGEGT come from the germline V gene. The CDR3 loop reads CASSSGVETQYF. Here the CDR3 DNA reads TGTGCCAGCAGTAGCGGGGTGGAGACCCAGTACTTC.

The V and J genes are TRBV19 and TRBJ2-7, with 11 bases lining up with TRBD1. V lost 4 bases to trimming and J lost 3 bases; unmatched junction nucleotides: 2. Germline V gene data show CDR1 as LNHDA and CDR2 as SQIVND (reference sequence). The CDR3 runs to 14 residues. The CDR3 sequence: CASSKDRGLYEQYF. The CDR3 nucleotides are TGTGCCAGTAGTAAGGACAGGGGGCTCTACGAGCAGTACTTC. The entire variable domain, with the rest obtained from reference TRBV19 and TRBJ2-7, is as follows: DGGITQSPKYLFRKEGQNVTLSCEQNLNHDAMYWYRQDPGQGLRLIYYSQIVNDFQKGDIAEGYSVSREKKESFPLTVTSAQKNPTAFYLCASSKDRGLYEQYFGPGTRLTVT.

V is TRBV5-8 and J is TRBJ2-3; 7 nucleotides line up with TRBD2. Looked up from germline, CDR1 is SGHTS and CDR2 is YDEGEE. The J segment lost 2 bases and the V segment lost 0 bases, leaving 9 bases of the junction unmatched. This CDR3 has 17 residues. The CDR3 region is CASSLGVAGENTDTQYF. The CDR3 DNA sequence: TGTGCCAGCAGCTTGGGCGTTGCGGGGGAGAACACAGATACGCAGTATTTT.

This clone was counted a single time. The gene calls are TRBV3-1 (or the pseudogene TRBV3-2) and TRBJ2-3; TRBD2 matches 7 bases. The J segment lost 3 bases and the V segment lost 3 bases, leaving 0 bases of the junction unmatched. CDR1 and CDR2 (germline): LGHDT, YNNKEL (reference sequence). The CDR3 sequence is 13 residues long. CDR3 DNA: TGTGCCAGCAGCCAGCGGGGGACAGATACGCAGTATTTT. Translation: CASSQRGTDTQYF.